Shown below are 15 T cell receptor beta chains from a single sample sequenced in a study of shared clonotypes between healthy human individuals. The assay was immunoSEQ multiplex PCR, and TCRdb's table has in-frame clones only and misses some. The sample yields 1.5 million to 1.9 million clones, 95% to 99% seen once. Material: naive CD4+ T cells sorted from blood. As for subset: CD45RA+ positively selected. The source of these receptors is a young man in good health.

This rearrangement joins TRBV5-1 to TRBJ2-5, with D possibly matching TRBD2 (6 bases). Germline CDR1 is SGHRS and CDR2 is YFSETQ. The CDR3 runs to 14 residues. Trimming removed 0 bases from V and 5 bases from J, with 11 bases in between. CDR3 residues: CASSLVRGLETQYF. The CDR3 nucleotides read TGCGCCAGCAGCTTGGTTCGGGGACTGGAGACCCAGTACTTC.

This chain uses TRBV6-5 with TRBJ1-1, with D unclear. The V end was cut by 7 bases, the J end by 5 bases, with 14 bases between. Germline CDR1 reads MNHEY; CDR2 reads SVGAGI. The CDR3 length is 13 residues. For the CDR3, the DNA is TGTGCCAGCAATCGTGGTGCGAGGACTGAAGCTTTCTTT. Translated, it gives CASNRGARTEAFF.

The chain joins TRBV6-1 to TRBJ1-2; D is ambiguous. The CDR3 has 13 residues. Germline V lookup: CDR1 MNHNS, CDR2 SASEGT. V was trimmed by 4 bases and J by 2 bases, leaving 8 bases between them. CDR3 residues: CASSVEQNYGYTF. For the CDR3, the DNA is TGTGCCAGCAGTGTCGAACAGAACTATGGCTACACCTTC.

This clone was counted once. This chain uses TRBV5-4 with TRBJ2-1; 7 bases align to TRBD2. Germline CDR1 SGHNT, CDR2 YYREEE (reference sequence). CDR3 length: 17 residues. Unmatched junction bases numbered 11, after V lost 3 bases and J lost 2 bases. This CDR3 reads CASSSLKETSTYNEQFF. CDR3 coding DNA: TGTGCCAGCAGCTCCCTGAAAGAGACTAGCACCTACAATGAGCAGTTCTTC.

The rearrangement uses TRBV5-1 and TRBJ1-2; 9 nucleotides line up with TRBD1. Trimming at V came to 5 bases and at J to 0 bases, leaving 5 bases not matched to a gene. Germline CDR1 reads SGHRS; CDR2 reads YFSETQ. The CDR3 totals 15 residues. The CDR3 region has the DNA TGCGCCAGCAGAGAACAGGGGGCCTCTAACTATGGCTACACCTTC. Translating gives CASREQGASNYGYTF.

The chain has TRBV5-1 and TRBJ2-1, with 8 bases that match TRBD1. Germline trimming cut 4 bases from V and 4 bases from J; bases unmatched to any gene: 10. CDR1 and CDR2 from the germline V gene are SGHRS and YFSETQ. The CDR3 is 16 residues long. The CDR3 loop reads CASSPQGAQTYNEQFF. For the CDR3, the DNA is TGCGCCAGCAGCCCTCAGGGGGCTCAAACATACAATGAGCAGTTCTTC.

Details on this clone: Other DNA sequences in this sample translate to the same CDR3. The chain employs TRBV11-2 and TRBJ2-1; 11 bases align to TRBD2. Trimming removed 3 bases from V and 2 bases from J; junction bases left unmatched: 0. From germline, CDR1 is SGHAT and CDR2 FQNNGV. The CDR3 has 15 amino acids. The CDR3 sequence: CASSLGLAAYNEQFF. CDR3 DNA sequence: TGTGCCAGCAGCTTGGGACTAGCGGCCTACAATGAGCAGTTCTTC. The full variable domain, rest sourced from reference TRBV11-2 and TRBJ2-1, is EAGVAQSPRYKIIEKRQSVAFWCNPISGHATLYWYQQILGQGPKLLIQFQNNGVVDDSQLPKDRFSAERLKGVDSTLKIQPAKLEDSAVYLCASSLGLAAYNEQFFGPGTRLTVL.

This chain connects TRBV5-4 to TRBJ2-1, with D maybe TRBD1 (6 bases). CDR3 length equals 14 residues. V shed 4 bases and J shed 2 bases, with 10 bases lying between them. From germline, CDR1 is SGHNT and CDR2 YYREEE (reference sequence). This CDR3 is CASSQGSPYNEQFF. CDR3 sequence (DNA): TGTGCCAGCAGCCAGGGGAGCCCCTACAATGAGCAGTTCTTC.

V is TRBV30 and J is TRBJ1-1; D is unresolved. This CDR3 has 14 amino acids. Germline loops: CDR1 GTSNPN, CDR2 SVGIG (reference sequence). V was cut by 0 bases and J by 1 base, with 9 bases left in between. The CDR3 loop reads CAWSVGRRNTEAFF. The CDR3 coding sequence is TGTGCCTGGAGTGTAGGGAGAAGGAACACTGAAGCTTTCTTT.

J is TRBJ2-5 and V is TRBV6-5; D is undetermined. Germline CDR1 MNHEY, CDR2 SVGAGI. Trimming pared 3 bases from V and 1 base from J, leaving 9 bases between. This CDR3 has 14 residues. This CDR3 is CASSYRSVQETQYF. The CDR3 DNA is TGTGCCAGCAGTTATAGGTCCGTCCAAGAGACCCAGTACTTC.

The rearrangement uses TRBV29-1 and TRBJ2-3, with D hard to call. Trimming took off 3 bases at V and 4 bases at J, with 8 bases between the two ends. CDR3 length: 12 amino acids. Germline V gene sequence: CDR1 SQVTM, CDR2 ANQGSEA. CDR3 in amino acids: CSVEIGADTQYF. The CDR3 DNA follows: TGCAGCGTTGAGATTGGGGCAGATACGCAGTATTTT.

The chain employs TRBV7-6 and TRBJ2-1; TRBD2 aligns across 9 bases. Losses at the gene ends were 1 base for V and 7 bases for J; bases not matched to a gene: 11. Per germline, CDR1 SGHVS and CDR2 FNYEAQ. There are 17 residues in the CDR3. CDR3 amino acids: CASSLEGPGLANNEQFF. CDR3 DNA: TGTGCCAGCAGCTTAGAGGGTCCGGGACTAGCTAATAATGAGCAGTTCTTC.

Comment on this clone: The sample carries other DNA sequences with the same CDR3. V and J are TRBV7-9 and TRBJ2-3; D not certain. V lost 1 base to trimming and J lost 4 bases, with 3 bases between them. The germline CDR1 and CDR2 sequences are SEHNR and FQNEAQ (reference sequence). The length of the CDR3 is 12 residues. In DNA, the CDR3 is TGTGCCAGCAGCTTAGTTTCAGATACGCAGTATTTT. Residues: CASSLVSDTQYF. Filled out from reference TRBV7-9 and TRBJ2-3, the complete variable domain reads DTGVSQNPRHKITKRGQNVTFRCDPISEHNRLYWYRQTLGQGPEFLTYFQNEAQLEKSRLLSDRFSAERPKGSFSTLEIQRTEQGDSAMYLCASSLVSDTQYFGPGTRLTVL.

This chain links TRBV11-2 with TRBJ2-7, with D hard to call. V was shortened by 2 bases and J by 4 bases, with 18 bases between the two germline ends. Per germline, CDR1 SGHAT and CDR2 FQNNGV. This CDR3 has 16 residues. The CDR3, as DNA: TGTGCCAGCAGCTTATCGACGGGCCTCACCTGGTACGAGCAGTACTTC. Protein product: CASSLSTGLTWYEQYF.

This sequence joins TRBV11-2 and TRBJ2-7, with TRBD1 matching over 7 bases. The J segment lost 1 base and the V segment lost 0 bases, leaving 9 bases of the junction unmatched. This CDR3 has 17 residues. The germline V gene has CDR1 SGHAT and CDR2 FQNNGV. The CDR3 sequence is CASSLDTGTAQSYEQYF. The CDR3 DNA reads TGTGCCAGCAGCTTAGACACCGGGACAGCACAATCCTACGAGCAGTACTTC.